This T cell receptor (beta chain) was observed in a study of blood T cell repertoires in COVID-19. Study at large: Whether acute or convalescent, the COVID-19 samples came from the United States, Italy and Spain. From T cells, B-cell-depleted T cells, or PBMCs came the material, which was cDNA or gDNA.

In the original processing: The assay estimated nucleated cells by amplifying reference gene primers. Clones were read by immunoSEQ multiplex PCR, and TCRdb kept only the in-frame ones, dropping some. For V, J and clone size, that table is used; D and trimming come from the DNA. The sample records some 120,000 clones, around four fifths being singletons. Germline CDR1 reads SGHRS; CDR2 reads YFSETQ. The ends were cut back, 0 bases at V and 3 bases at J, with 10 bases in the middle. The CDR3 covers 14 residues. The specimen sequenced was peripheral blood. The source of this sequence is a man aged 65 to 85 with acute or convalescent COVID-19. The chain uses TRBV5-1 and TRBJ2-7; the D gene is possibly TRBD2 (6 bases). In DNA, the CDR3 is TGCGCCAGCAGCTTGGCCGTGGGGGGCTACGAGCAGTACTTC. This sequence encodes CASSLAVGGYEQYF.